This TCR beta chain is drawn from a study of blood T cell repertoires in COVID-19. The wider study: PBMCs, B-cell-depleted T cells, or T cells provided the cDNA or gDNA that made up the material.

There are 13 residues in the CDR3. Germline V CDR1 and CDR2: MGHRA, YSYEKL. V was pared by 2 bases and J by 7 bases, with 12 bases between. This clone was counted once. Clones were sequenced by immunoSEQ multiplex PCR, and TCRdb holds only the in-frame ones, with some missing. The sample yields tens of thousands of clones, around 88% seen once. The specimen was peripheral blood. The chain has TRBV4-1 and TRBJ2-7, with D possibly TRBD2 on 6 matching bases. This sequence originates from a man aged 65-85 years with active or convalescent COVID-19. The DNA of the CDR3 is TGCGCCAGCAGCCAAAGGGACTTTTTTGAGCAGTACTTC. It encodes CASSQRDFFEQYF.